This TCR beta chain emerged from a study of shared clonotypes between healthy human individuals. This clone was seen a single time. What it binds is not known. Study-wide points: The four-donor shared clonotypes exceeded non-shared clonotypes in generation probability, with non-shared ones scoring lower.

TCRdb keeps only in-frame clones here, not all; method: immunoSEQ multiplex PCR. This table holds some 2.1 million clones, 93% found once. The naive CD8 fraction comprised CD45RO-negative cells positively selected for CCR7 and excluded terminally differentiated effector memory CD45RA+ cells. Sequencing was done on a sample of naive CD8+ T cells from PBMCs. This receptor was identified in a man between 18 and 35 years old in good health. Some clones in this sample may be carry-over from other donors' samples.

The CDR3 nucleotides read TGTGCCAGCAGCTTAGGAGGGGGGGTTACAGATACGCAGTATTTT. Protein: CASSLGGGVTDTQYF. V gene TRBV11-3 combines with J gene TRBJ2-3, with D possibly being TRBD2 (7 bases). The germline CDR1 and CDR2 sequences are SGHNT and YENEEA. The V gene lost 1 base and the J gene lost 3 bases, with 11 bases spanning the gap. The CDR3 has 15 amino acids.